Described below is a single TCR beta chain sequence and its context. The CDR3 extends over 16 amino acids. V lost 5 bases, J lost 0 bases, and 17 bases lay in between. CDR1 is PRHDT, CDR2 FYEKMQ, per germline (reference sequence). The PCR employed 60 Vbeta primers together with 13 Jbeta primers. Some clones are missing from TCRdb's copy, which holds only in-frame ones; the method was immunoSEQ multiplex PCR. This table holds some 140,000 clones. The data derive from a study of cytomegalovirus exposure and HLA in healthy donors. Sequenced material: PBMCs. The sequence came from a woman aged 55-69 years in good health and CMV-seronegative. The gene calls are TRBV13 and TRBJ2-7, with D perhaps matching TRBD1 (7 bases). The CDR3 region has the DNA TGTGCCAGCAGCGGAACTACAGGGGACTCCTCCTACGAGCAGTACTTC. Encoded protein: CASSGTTGDSSYEQYF.